One sample yielded the 18 T cell receptor beta chains listed below, sequenced in a study of T cells after yellow fever vaccination. TCRdb re-called the 5' RACE reads with MiXCR, one entry per CDR3 protein. The repertoire has 170,000 or so distinct CDR3 sequences, about 6% of them found once; the top ten carry nearly 3%. The input for sequencing was CD4+ T cells sorted from PBMCs, taken on the day of the first yellow fever vaccination. The source is a man between 18 and 29 years old who received the YFV17D yellow fever vaccine.

V and J are TRBV4-2 and TRBJ2-5; the D is unclear. The CDR3 is 14 amino acids. Germline V gene lookup returns CDR1 LGHNA and CDR2 YNFKEQ. V was shortened by 0 bases and J by 1 base, with 6 bases between the two germline ends. CDR3 bases: TGTGCCAGCAGCCAAGAACGCAGCCAAGAGACCCAGTACTTC. Amino acid sequence: CASSQERSQETQYF.

The sample holds a few counts of this clonotype. CDR3 DNA: TGCGCCAGCAGTGAAGCGGGAGGGATCTCCTACGAGCAGTACTTC. Its protein is CASSEAGGISYEQYF. The chain recombines TRBV10-2 with TRBJ2-7, with TRBD2 identical over 10 bases. Trimming took 3 bases from V and 0 from J; bases not matched to a gene: 2. This CDR3 contains 15 residues. The V gene's germline CDR1 is WSHSY and CDR2 SAAADI.

The sample holds a few counts of this clonotype. V is TRBV11-3 and J is TRBJ1-2, with D possibly matching TRBD1 (6 bases). Germline CDR1 reads SGHNT; CDR2 reads YENEEA. The CDR3 sequence is 12 residues long. Trimming removed 4 bases at V and 6 bases at J, with 9 bases between. DNA for the CDR3: TGTGCCAGCAGCTCGAGGGGGGATGGCTACACCTTC. It codes for CASSSRGDGYTF.

This clonotype was detected ten times or more. V and J are TRBV7-8 and TRBJ2-3; 9 bases align to TRBD2. The CDR3 spans 15 residues. Germline V gene sequence: CDR1 SGHVS, CDR2 FQNEAQ. The J segment lost 1 base and the V segment lost 3 bases, leaving 2 bases of the junction unmatched. The CDR3 region has the DNA TGTGCCAGCAGCTTCGGGACTAGCCGCACAGATACGCAGTATTTT. It specifies CASSFGTSRTDTQYF.

This clonotype was seen repeatedly, ten times or more. V is TRBV28 and J is TRBJ1-6; D gene uncertain. Per the germline V gene, CDR1 is MDHEN and CDR2 is SYDVKM. V was clipped by 6 bases and J by 6 bases, with 6 bases between them. The CDR3 is 12 amino acids. The CDR3 protein is CASSYLNSPLHF. CDR3 DNA sequence: TGTGCCAGCAGCTACCTTAATTCACCCCTCCACTTT.

This clonotype appeared many times. The V and J genes are TRBV20-1 and TRBJ2-5, with TRBD2 matching 7 bases. The CDR3 has 13 amino acids. Looked up from germline, CDR1 is DFQATT and CDR2 is SNEGSKA (reference sequence). V shed 3 bases, J shed 8 bases, and the junction held 9 bases outside the gene matches. CDR3: CSARRAGPATQYF. CDR3 nucleotide sequence: TGCAGTGCTAGGCGAGCGGGGCCCGCTACCCAGTACTTC.

This clonotype showed up just a few times. V and J are TRBV27 and TRBJ2-3, with 8 positions matching TRBD1. V lost 5 bases, J lost 5 bases, and 9 bases stayed unmatched. The CDR3 covers 15 residues. Germline assignment: CDR1 MNHEY and CDR2 SMNVEV (reference sequence). The CDR3 loop is CASSGVGQARDTQYF. The CDR3 DNA reads TGTGCCAGCAGTGGGGTGGGACAGGCTAGAGATACGCAGTATTTT.

The CDR3 protein is CTFSSIEVSGDYIQPQHF. The CDR3 DNA reads TGTACCTTCAGTTCTATAGAGGTATCAGGGGATTATATTCAGCCCCAGCATTTT. The rearrangement joins TRBV2 to TRBJ1-5; tentatively, D is TRBD1 (6 bases). Looked up from germline, CDR1 is SNHLY and CDR2 is FYNNEI. The CDR3 extends over 18 amino acids.

The sample holds many counts of this clonotype. The chain recombines TRBV27 with TRBJ2-1; 12 nucleotides match TRBD2. Unmatched junction bases numbered 3, after V lost 2 bases and J lost 7 bases. Germline V gene sequence: CDR1 MNHEY, CDR2 SMNVEV (reference sequence). The CDR3 runs 15 residues. The CDR3 nucleotides are TGTGCCAGCAGTTTAAGGACTAGCGGGGTTAATGAGCAGTTCTTC. Translated: CASSLRTSGVNEQFF.

This clonotype was observed many times. The chain couples TRBV7-3 to TRBJ2-1; 8 bases are shared with TRBD1. With 5 bases clipped from V and 2 bases from J, the junction kept 5 bases outside the gene matches. The CDR3 runs 15 residues. In germline, CDR1 is SGHTA, CDR2 FQGTGA. The chain's CDR3 is CASSTRQGPYNEQFF. The CDR3, as DNA: TGTGCCAGCAGCACAAGACAGGGGCCCTACAATGAGCAGTTCTTC.

Of note for this clonotype: With a much larger clone just one base away, this may be a read error. This rearrangement joins TRBV29-1 to TRBJ2-1; D unclear. Trimming took 5 bases from V and 9 from J, leaving 17 bases between them. The CDR3 covers 13 residues. Germline CDR1 and CDR2: SQVTM and ANQGSEA. CDR3 nucleotide sequence: TGCAGCGTTTCTACCCTGAATGTGGGTGAGCAGTTCTTC. Translating it yields CSVSTLNVGEQFF.

Only a few counts were recorded for this clonotype. V and J are TRBV12-3 or TRBV12-4 and TRBJ1-1; D gene uncertain. CDR3 length: 13 amino acids. The V end lost 7 bases, the J end lost 1 base, and 10 bases lay between the germline ends. The CDR3 is CASTERGNTEAFF. The CDR3 DNA reads as TGTGCCAGCACCGAGCGTGGGAACACTGAAGCTTTCTTT.

The chain recombines TRBV5-5 with TRBJ2-5; D remains ambiguous. Germline values: CDR1 SGHKS, CDR2 YYEKEE (reference sequence). This CDR3 contains 14 residues. The V gene lost 9 bases and the J gene lost 4 bases, with 19 bases spanning the gap. The CDR3 DNA sequence: TGTGCCATGGGCCCCGGGTCTATTGGAGAGACCCAGTACTTC. It translates to CAMGPGSIGETQYF. The whole variable domain, remainder taken from reference TRBV5-5 and TRBJ2-5, is DAGVTQSPTHLIKTRGQQVTLRCSPISGHKSVSWYQQVLGQGPQFIFQYYEKEERGRGNFPDRFSARQFPNYSSELNVNALLLGDSALYLCAMGPGSIGETQYFGPGTRLLVL.

This clonotype was observed at least ten times. V usage is TRBV5-6 and J usage is TRBJ1-2; the D gene is possibly TRBD1 (5 bases). Germline loops: CDR1 SGHDT, CDR2 YYEEEE. Trimming stripped 4 bases from V and 0 bases from J, with 22 bases between. The CDR3 contains 18 residues. The CDR3 DNA follows: TGTGCCAGCAGCCTCCGACCCACCGGGACTGGATCTAACTATGGCTACACCTTC. Translation: CASSLRPTGTGSNYGYTF.

This clonotype was observed at least ten times. The rearrangement links TRBV5-1 to TRBJ1-1; unclear D gene. This CDR3 is 13 amino acids long. V lost 0 bases and J lost 0, with 3 bases in between. Germline values: CDR1 SGHRS, CDR2 YFSETQ. The CDR3 spells CASSLDLNTEAFF. The DNA of the CDR3 is TGCGCCAGCAGCTTGGATTTGAACACTGAAGCTTTCTTT.

The chain carries TRBV13 and TRBJ1-1; TRBD1 is a possible D gene (5 bases). The CDR3 covers 15 residues. The V gene lost 7 bases and the J gene lost 0 bases, with 15 bases spanning the gap. The germline gives CDR1 PRHDT, CDR2 FYEKMQ (reference sequence). In nucleotides, the CDR3 is TGTGCCAGCACCTCAACAGGACGGCTGAACACTGAAGCTTTCTTT. Protein: CASTSTGRLNTEAFF.

There are a few counts of this clonotype. The chain recombines TRBV18 with TRBJ1-1; D is unclear. V lost 6 bases to trimming and J lost 3 bases, with 8 bases between them. From germline, CDR1 is KGHSH and CDR2 LQKENI. This CDR3 spans 12 amino acids. CDR3 sequence (DNA): TGTGCCAGCTCCCGGGCGGACACTGAAGCTTTCTTT. This codes for CASSRADTEAFF. Supplemented by reference TRBV18 and TRBJ1-1, the full variable domain reads NAGVMQNPRHLVRRRGQEARLRCSPMKGHSHVYWYRQLPEEGLKFMVYLQKENIIDESGMPKERFSAEFPKEGPSILRIQQVVRGDSAAYFCASSRADTEAFFGQGTRLTVV.

This clonotype has a count of ten or more. V gene TRBV6-2 or TRBV6-3 combines with J gene TRBJ1-1; D is unclear. CDR3 length equals 12 residues. Germline V gene data show CDR1 as MNHEY and CDR2 as SVGEGT. Trimming pared 7 bases from V and 6 bases from J, leaving 12 bases between. CDR3 residues: CASTDTMAEAFF. DNA of the CDR3: TGTGCCAGCACTGACACTATGGCTGAAGCTTTCTTT.